These 14 T cell receptor beta chains were sequenced from one sample in a study of CXCR3-negative and CXCR3-positive naive CD8 T cells. TRB cDNA was prepared as libraries by UMI-labeled 5' RACE. TCRdb re-called the 5' RACE reads and shows each CDR3 protein once, DNA omitted. Recorded for this sample: roughly 71,000 distinct CDR3 sequences. Sequencing was carried out using naive CXCR3- CD8+ T cells from blood. Specified subset: CD45RO-CCR7+CD27+CD95- naive CD8+ T cells lacking CXCR3 (TNR3-). The receptors originated from a human donor in good health. Some clones in this sample may be carry-over from other donors' samples.

V usage is TRBV28 and J usage is TRBJ2-3; there is no DNA to check the TCRdb D call of TRBD2. CDR1 and CDR2 from the germline V gene are MDHEN and SYDVKM. The CDR3 loop spans 18 amino acids. The CDR3 protein is CASSRPTSGAESTDTQYF.

This chain links TRBV4-1 with TRBJ1-2; as DNA is missing, the TRBD1 call by TCRdb cannot be tested. Per germline, CDR1 MGHRA and CDR2 YSYEKL. The CDR3 length is 15 residues. The CDR3 spells CASSRNAGTDYGYTF.

The chain is built from TRBV20-1 and TRBJ1-6; TCRdb calls TRBD1, which cannot be checked without DNA. The V gene's germline CDR1 is DFQATT and CDR2 SNEGSKA (reference sequence). This CDR3 contains 16 residues. CDR3 residues: CSALEPTVVRNSPLHF.

The V gene is TRBV7-7, the J gene TRBJ2-5; TCRdb names TRBD1, which stays unverified in the absence of DNA. Germline lookup yields CDR1 SSHAT and CDR2 FNYEAQ (reference sequence). This CDR3 contains 13 residues. The CDR3 sequence is CASSPDSQETQYF.

This chain uses TRBV20-1 with TRBJ2-7; TCRdb returns TRBD1, unconfirmable since there is no DNA. The CDR3 extends over 18 amino acids. Looked up from germline, CDR1 is DFQATT and CDR2 is SNEGSKA (reference sequence). CDR3 sequence: CSARNIEGGEGIAYEQYF.

This chain uses TRBV28 with TRBJ2-1; as DNA is missing, the TRBD2 call by TCRdb cannot be tested. Germline-derived CDR1 and CDR2 are MDHEN and SYDVKM. The CDR3 extends over 15 amino acids. The CDR3 spells CASSSRLAGGDEQFF.

The chain links TRBV12-3 or TRBV12-4 to TRBJ2-7. The CDR3 is 11 amino acids. The CDR3 reads CASSFLHEQYF.

The CDR3 region is CASSGLAEIGTDTQYF. V is TRBV10-2 and J is TRBJ2-3; the D gene TCRdb calls, TRBD2, cannot be checked with no DNA. Germline CDR1 is WSHSY and CDR2 is SAAADI. The CDR3 sequence is 16 residues long.

The rearrangement links TRBV5-4 to TRBJ2-7; no DNA is available, so the TRBD2 call from TCRdb remains unchecked. Germline V gene lookup returns CDR1 SGHNT and CDR2 YYREEE (reference sequence). The CDR3 totals 16 residues. CDR3 sequence: CASSQEPGLLSYEQYF.

The CDR3 here is CATSRDSSYNEQFF. The chain joins TRBV2 to TRBJ2-1; lacking DNA, the TRBD1 call made by TCRdb goes unchecked. Germline-derived CDR1 and CDR2 are SNHLY and FYNNEI. CDR3 size: 14 residues.

The chain is built from TRBV7-6 and TRBJ2-7; TCRdb gives TRBD1 as the D gene, but with no DNA this cannot be confirmed. Germline V gene data show CDR1 as SGHVS and CDR2 as FNYEAQ. This CDR3 region has 13 residues. The CDR3 loop reads CASSPSDRGEQYF.

The chain joins TRBV29-1 to TRBJ1-3; TCRdb picks TRBD1, but there is no DNA to check that call. The CDR3 spans 13 residues. From germline, CDR1 is SQVTM and CDR2 ANQGSEA. The CDR3 reads CSVRTGSGNTIYF.

The chain joins TRBV28 to TRBJ2-7. Germline CDR1 MDHEN, CDR2 SYDVKM. The CDR3 loop spans 13 amino acids. CDR3 region: CASNLTPSYEQYF.

The chain is built from TRBV5-1 and TRBJ2-7; TCRdb calls TRBD2, which cannot be checked without DNA. Germline V lookup: CDR1 SGHRS, CDR2 YFSETQ. The CDR3 spans 13 residues. The CDR3 loop reads CASSGTATYEQYF. The complete variable domain, with remaining parts taken from reference TRBV5-1 and TRBJ2-7, reads KAGVTQTPRYLIKTRGQQVTLSCSPISGHRSVSWYQQTPGQGLQFLFEYFSETQRNKGNFPGRFSGRQFSNSRSEMNVSTLELGDSALYLCASSGTATYEQYFGPGTRLTVT.